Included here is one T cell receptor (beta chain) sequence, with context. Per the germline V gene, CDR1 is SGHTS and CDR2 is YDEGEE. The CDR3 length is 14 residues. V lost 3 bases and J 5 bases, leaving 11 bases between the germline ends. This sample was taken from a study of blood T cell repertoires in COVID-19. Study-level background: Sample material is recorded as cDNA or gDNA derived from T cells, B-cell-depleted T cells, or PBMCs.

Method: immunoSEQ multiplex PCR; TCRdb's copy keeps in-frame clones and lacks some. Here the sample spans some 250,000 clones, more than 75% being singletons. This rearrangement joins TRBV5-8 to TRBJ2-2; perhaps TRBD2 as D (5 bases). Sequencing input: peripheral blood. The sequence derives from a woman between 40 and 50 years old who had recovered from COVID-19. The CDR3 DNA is TGTGCCAGCAGCTCCGGACTGGTGACCGGGGAGCTGTTTTTT. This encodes CASSSGLVTGELFF.